Shown below are 22 T cell receptor beta chains from a single sample sequenced in a study of PD-1 blockade in classical Hodgkin lymphoma. Measured with immunoSEQ multiplex PCR; TCRdb has only the in-frame clones, and not every one. This table holds approximately 38,000 clones, 70% to 85% found once. Time point denoted: cycle 4 day 1 (C4D1), after less than seven weeks of nivolumab. All patients relapsed after autologous stem cell transplantation, and brentuximab vedotin exposure varied. The specimen was peripheral blood mononuclear cells (PBMCs), collected before the fourth cycle of nivolumab. These receptors were taken from a human donor with classical Hodgkin lymphoma.

The chain links TRBV15 to TRBJ1-4, with 9 nucleotides matching TRBD1. The CDR3 covers 15 residues. CDR1 LNHNV and CDR2 YYDKDF come from the germline V gene (reference sequence). V dropped 5 bases and J dropped 7; count of bases not matched to a gene: 8. The CDR3 sequence: CATSPRTGAGEKLFF. The CDR3, as DNA: TGTGCCACCAGCCCCCGGACAGGGGCGGGTGAAAAACTGTTTTTT. Full variable domain (outside the CDR3, taken from reference TRBV15 and TRBJ1-4): DAMVIQNPRYQVTQFGKPVTLSCSQTLNHNVMYWYQQKSSQAPKLLFHYYDKDFNNEADTPDNFQSRRPNTSFCFLDIRSPGLGDTAMYLCATSPRTGAGEKLFFGSGTQLSVL.

The chain carries TRBV9 and TRBJ1-1, with 8 nucleotides matching TRBD1. Per germline, CDR1 SGDLS and CDR2 YYNGEE. J gave up 0 bases and V 0 bases, and 4 bases lay outside the gene matches. The CDR3 runs to 16 residues. The CDR3 is CASSVATGGMNTEAFF. For the CDR3, the DNA is TGTGCCAGCAGCGTAGCTACAGGGGGGATGAACACTGAAGCTTTCTTT.

This chain uses TRBV5-4 with TRBJ2-7; TRBD2 matches at 10 bases. With V trimmed by 6 bases and J by 5 bases, 11 bases remained unmatched. Germline assignment: CDR1 SGHNT and CDR2 YYREEE (reference sequence). The CDR3 is 15 amino acids. The CDR3 nucleotides are TGTGCCAGCAAAAAATCCGGGACTAGCGTCAACGAGCAGTACTTC. This sequence encodes CASKKSGTSVNEQYF.

The chain has TRBV4-2 and TRBJ2-3, with TRBD2 matching over 9 bases. CDR3 length: 21 amino acids. J gave up 2 bases and V 0 bases, and 18 bases lay outside the gene matches. From germline, CDR1 is LGHNA and CDR2 YNFKEQ. The CDR3 loop is CASSQDRLAGHKALITDTQYF. CDR3 DNA sequence: TGTGCCAGCAGCCAAGATAGGCTAGCGGGGCACAAGGCGCTTATCACAGATACGCAGTATTTT.

The rearrangement joins TRBV5-1 to TRBJ2-4, with D perhaps TRBD2 (6 bases). Between the trimmed V and J ends, which lost 0 bases and 6 bases, there was a span of 13 bases. Per germline, CDR1 SGHRS and CDR2 YFSETQ. This CDR3 has 15 residues. Here the CDR3 reads CASSLEFSRGNIQYF. DNA of the CDR3: TGCGCCAGCAGCTTGGAATTTTCGCGGGGAAACATTCAGTACTTC.

The V and J genes are TRBV10-1 and TRBJ2-7; D unclear. Germline values: CDR1 WNHNN, CDR2 SYGVQD (reference sequence). The CDR3 runs to 11 residues. Trimming took 0 bases from V and 7 from J, leaving 4 bases between them. This CDR3 is CASSESREQYF. CDR3 nucleotides: TGCGCCAGCAGTGAGTCGCGGGAGCAGTACTTC.

The chain links TRBV25-1 to TRBJ1-6; 10 bases are a match to TRBD1. CDR3 length: 18 amino acids. Germline V gene sequence: CDR1 MGHDK, CDR2 SYGVNS. The V gene end was trimmed by 6 bases and the J gene end by 10 bases; junction bases not matched to a gene: 18. The CDR3 spells CASSWGGQGSRSYSPLHF. CDR3 DNA sequence: TGTGCCAGCAGCTGGGGGGGACAGGGGAGTCGGTCGTACTCACCCCTCCACTTT.

The chain couples TRBV7-9 to TRBJ1-4; D unclear. The length of the CDR3 is 13 residues. V was shortened by 2 bases and J by 10 bases, with 11 bases between the two germline ends. Looked up from germline, CDR1 is SEHNR and CDR2 is FQNEAQ (reference sequence). CDR3 nucleotide sequence: TGTGCCAGCAGCTTATCGGGGATCGGAAAACTGTTTTTT. Its protein product is CASSLSGIGKLFF. The full variable domain, rest sourced from reference TRBV7-9 and TRBJ1-4, is DTGVSQNPRHKITKRGQNVTFRCDPISEHNRLYWYRQTLGQGPEFLTYFQNEAQLEKSRLLSDRFSAERPKGSFSTLEIQRTEQGDSAMYLCASSLSGIGKLFFGSGTQLSVL.

A few counts support this clone. The chain carries TRBV6-1 and TRBJ1-1; a possible D gene is TRBD1 (5 bases). The CDR3 runs to 13 residues. The ends were cut back, 6 bases at V and 0 bases at J, with 8 bases in the middle. Germline V gene data show CDR1 as MNHNS and CDR2 as SASEGT. CDR3 protein: CASSETVNTEAFF. The DNA of the CDR3 is TGTGCCAGCAGCGAGACAGTGAACACTGAAGCTTTCTTT.

This sequence joins TRBV4-3 and TRBJ1-2, with D maybe TRBD1 (6 bases). CDR3 length: 14 residues. Trimming removed 0 bases at V and 8 bases at J, with 13 bases between. Per the germline V gene, CDR1 is LGHNA and CDR2 is YSLEER. The CDR3 coding sequence is TGCGCCAGCAGCCAAGATCGGGGGGCTGGGGGCTACACCTTC. Translated, it gives CASSQDRGAGGYTF.

V gene TRBV5-1 combines with J gene TRBJ2-7, with D maybe TRBD1 (6 bases). The V end was cut by 4 bases, the J end by 3 bases, with 14 bases between. The CDR3 totals 14 residues. Germline V gene sequence: CDR1 SGHRS, CDR2 YFSETQ. The CDR3 spells CASSPDRLGYEQYF. DNA for the CDR3: TGCGCCAGCAGCCCTGACAGGTTAGGCTACGAGCAGTACTTC.

This chain links TRBV29-1 with TRBJ1-2, with D uncertain. The ends were cut back, 4 bases at V and 6 bases at J, with 12 bases in the middle. The CDR3 extends over 12 amino acids. Germline V gene lookup returns CDR1 SQVTM and CDR2 ANQGSEA. CDR3 loop: CSVAPGPDGYTF. In DNA, the CDR3 is TGCAGCGTTGCTCCAGGACCCGATGGCTACACCTTC.

This clone occurred once. The gene calls are TRBV10-3 and TRBJ1-3, with no clear D. The CDR3 extends over 13 amino acids. Germline loops: CDR1 ENHRY, CDR2 SYGVKD. Trimming left V 7 bases short and J 2 bases short, with 9 bases between. The CDR3, as DNA: TGTGCCATCACCCCGAGTCCTGGAAACACCATATATTTT. It codes for CAITPSPGNTIYF.

This clone was detected only once. The chain employs TRBV11-2 and TRBJ2-7; D not certain. The CDR3 sequence is 14 residues long. Per the germline V gene, CDR1 is SGHAT and CDR2 is FQNNGV. Trimming took 4 bases from V and 2 from J, leaving 12 bases between them. This chain's CDR3 is CASSSLRSPYEQYF. CDR3 nucleotides: TGTGCCAGCAGCTCCCTACGATCCCCCTACGAGCAGTACTTC.

This clone showed up just once. V gene TRBV7-9 combines with J gene TRBJ1-1, with D unresolved. The CDR3 spans 12 residues. V lost 5 bases and J lost 5, with 9 bases in between. Germline-derived CDR1 and CDR2 are SEHNR and FQNEAQ (reference sequence). This chain's CDR3 is CASSLLWTEAFF. CDR3 nucleotide sequence: TGTGCCAGCAGCCTTCTTTGGACTGAAGCTTTCTTT.

The rearrangement links TRBV6-6 to TRBJ2-5; weak D call: TRBD1 (6 bases). CDR1 and CDR2 (germline): MNHNY, SVGAGI (reference sequence). Trimming removed 0 bases at V and 2 bases at J, with 7 bases between. The CDR3 has 14 amino acids. In DNA, the CDR3 is TGTGCCAGCAGTTACTCGACAGGTCAAGAGACCCAGTACTTC. Protein sequence: CASSYSTGQETQYF.

The chain employs TRBV9 and TRBJ1-1; TRBD1 agrees at 10 bases. After removal of 1 base from V and 7 bases from J, the junction contained 4 bases not matched to a gene. Germline CDR1 and CDR2: SGDLS and YYNGEE. This CDR3 is built from 14 residues. The chain's CDR3 is CASSVTRDRGEAFF. In DNA, the CDR3 is TGTGCCAGCAGCGTAACCCGGGACAGGGGTGAAGCTTTCTTT.

The chain uses TRBV28 and TRBJ1-2; D not certain. Germline V gene lookup returns CDR1 MDHEN and CDR2 SYDVKM. V lost 2 bases, J lost 7 bases, and 8 bases lay in between. The CDR3 runs 12 residues. CDR3 sequence: CASSLVDFGYTF. CDR3 bases: TGTGCCAGCAGTTTAGTGGACTTTGGCTACACCTTC.

V gene TRBV29-1 combines with J gene TRBJ2-5; TRBD1 matches 10 bases. From germline, CDR1 is SQVTM and CDR2 ANQGSEA. The CDR3 is made up of 14 amino acids. V shed 6 bases and J 4 bases; nucleotides not matched to a gene: 8. The DNA for the CDR3 is TGCAGCGTGTCCGGGACAGGGGTGCTAGAGACCCAGTACTTC. Translation: CSVSGTGVLETQYF.

The chain carries TRBV5-8 and TRBJ2-1, with unresolved D. Germline V gives CDR1 SGHTS, CDR2 YDEGEE. V lost 0 bases and J 4 bases, leaving 14 bases between the germline ends. The CDR3 totals 16 residues. The CDR3: CASSLGSRLGYNEQFF. CDR3 DNA sequence: TGTGCCAGCAGCTTGGGATCTCGGCTAGGGTACAATGAGCAGTTCTTC.

This chain uses TRBV13 with TRBJ1-1; unclear D gene. Germline V gives CDR1 PRHDT, CDR2 FYEKMQ (reference sequence). The germline V and J ends were trimmed by 2 bases and 11 bases, with 12 bases remaining between them. The CDR3 extends over 12 amino acids. The CDR3 reads CASSLRTGEAFF. CDR3 sequence (DNA): TGTGCCAGCAGCTTACGAACCGGAGAGGCTTTCTTT.

The rearrangement uses TRBV15 and TRBJ2-7, with D unclear. Trimming took off 0 bases at V and 0 bases at J, with 6 bases between the two ends. Germline V gene data show CDR1 as LNHNV and CDR2 as YYDKDF (reference sequence). The CDR3 is 14 residues long. The CDR3 loop is CATSRDPLSYEQYF. CDR3 DNA sequence: TGTGCCACCAGCAGAGACCCCCTCTCCTACGAGCAGTACTTC. Drawing the rest from reference TRBV15 and TRBJ2-7, the complete variable domain is DAMVIQNPRYQVTQFGKPVTLSCSQTLNHNVMYWYQQKSSQAPKLLFHYYDKDFNNEADTPDNFQSRRPNTSFCFLDIRSPGLGDTAMYLCATSRDPLSYEQYFGPGTRLTVT.